Shown below are 4 T cell receptor beta chains from a single sample sequenced in a study of shared T cell receptors in the human thymus. Clones were read by immunoSEQ multiplex PCR, and TCRdb kept only the in-frame ones, dropping some. The sample has under 850,000 clones; more than 75% are singletons. The data were also submitted as part of a second study, on human thymus T cells.

Sequenced sample: thymocytes. These receptors came from a boy under two years old with a congenital heart defect.

The chain combines TRBV15 with TRBJ1-5; TRBD1 is a possible D gene (5 bases). The V gene's germline CDR1 is LNHNV and CDR2 YYDKDF (reference sequence). Trimming took 0 bases from V and 5 from J, leaving 14 bases between them. This CDR3 has 16 residues. The chain's CDR3 is CATSREGQGGYQPQHF. CDR3 sequence (DNA): TGTGCCACCAGCAGAGAGGGTCAGGGAGGATATCAGCCCCAGCATTTT.

This clone was observed a single time. The V call is TRBV2, the J call TRBJ2-2, with TRBD2 identical over 9 bases. CDR1 is SNHLY, CDR2 FYNNEI, per germline. The V segment lost 4 bases and the J segment 12 bases; nucleotides outside the gene matches: 15. CDR3 size: 16 residues. The CDR3 DNA follows: TGTGCCAGCAGTGTATACCGGCTAGCGGGAATCTGGAAGCTGTTTTTT. This codes for CASSVYRLAGIWKLFF.

The chain carries TRBV5-4 and TRBJ2-1; the D gene is possibly TRBD1 (5 bases). The CDR3 consists of 14 residues. Trimming stripped 7 bases from V and 1 base from J, with 12 bases between. CDR1 SGHNT and CDR2 YYREEE come from the germline V gene (reference sequence). The CDR3 sequence is CASGLRGSYNEQFF. The DNA of the CDR3 is TGTGCCAGCGGGCTAAGGGGTTCCTACAATGAGCAGTTCTTC.

The chain has TRBV14 and TRBJ2-7; D is unclear. CDR3 length: 17 residues. V was cut by 1 base and J by 5 bases, with 21 bases left in between. CDR1 is SGHDN and CDR2 is FVKESK in the germline V gene. The CDR3 region is CASSQAQQFGQIDEQYF. The CDR3 bases are TGTGCCAGCAGCCAAGCCCAACAGTTTGGGCAGATCGACGAGCAGTACTTC.